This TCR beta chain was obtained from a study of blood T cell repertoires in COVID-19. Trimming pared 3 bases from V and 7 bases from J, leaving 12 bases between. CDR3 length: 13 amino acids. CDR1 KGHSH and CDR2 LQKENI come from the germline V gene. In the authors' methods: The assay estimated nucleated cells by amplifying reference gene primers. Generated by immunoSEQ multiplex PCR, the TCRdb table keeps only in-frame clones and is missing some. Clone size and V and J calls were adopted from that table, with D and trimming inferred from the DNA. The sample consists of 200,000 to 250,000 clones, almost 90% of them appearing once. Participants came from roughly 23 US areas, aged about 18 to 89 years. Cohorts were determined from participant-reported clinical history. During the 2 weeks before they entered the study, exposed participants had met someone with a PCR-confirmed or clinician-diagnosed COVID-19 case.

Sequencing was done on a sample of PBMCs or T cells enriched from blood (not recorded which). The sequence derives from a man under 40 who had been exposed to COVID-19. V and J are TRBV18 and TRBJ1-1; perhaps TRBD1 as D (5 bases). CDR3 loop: CASSPEQVHEAFF. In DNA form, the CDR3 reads TGTGCCAGCTCACCGGAACAGGTCCATGAAGCTTTCTTT. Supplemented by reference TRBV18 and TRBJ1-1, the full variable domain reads NAGVMQNPRHLVRRRGQEARLRCSPMKGHSHVYWYRQLPEEGLKFMVYLQKENIIDESGMPKERFSAEFPKEGPSILRIQQVVRGDSAAYFCASSPEQVHEAFFGQGTRLTVV.